These 2 T cell receptor beta chains originate from one sample sequenced in a study of shared clonotypes between healthy human individuals. Sequenced by immunoSEQ multiplex PCR; TCRdb stores in-frame clones only, minus some. The sample carries about 2.2 million clones, 93% recorded once. Naive-designated CD8 cells lacked CD45RO, were positively enriched for CCR7, and omitted terminally differentiated effector memory CD45RA+ cells. The specimen was naive CD8+ T cells from PBMCs. The source is a man between 18 and 29 years old in good health. Some clones in this sample may be carry-over from other donors' samples.

The chain links TRBV6-5 to TRBJ1-2; D not resolved. V gave up 5 bases and J gave up 1 base, with 8 bases separating them. The CDR3 spans 13 residues. CDR1 is MNHEY, CDR2 SVGAGI, per germline. CDR3 amino acids: CASSGRVNYGYTF. As DNA, the CDR3 is TGTGCCAGCAGTGGACGGGTTAACTATGGCTACACCTTC.

This chain links TRBV9 with TRBJ2-1; D may be TRBD2 (6 bases). V shed 0 bases and J shed 5 bases, with 9 bases lying between them. This CDR3 has 14 amino acids. Germline CDR1 is SGDLS and CDR2 is YYNGEE. CDR3 sequence (DNA): TGTGCCAGCAGCGTAGGGAGGAGGGACAATGAGCAGTTCTTC. It translates to CASSVGRRDNEQFF.